Below are 21 T cell receptor beta chains sequenced from a single sample in a study of patients and donors after allogeneic stem cell transplantation. TCRdb re-called the RT-PCR reads with MiXCR, one entry per CDR3 protein. The table has about 160,000 distinct CDR3 sequences, roughly 22% seen once. Sequencing used blood, either unsorted or a sorted T cell fraction (not recorded which). The receptors were sampled from a human donor who was either an allogeneic HSCT recipient or a stem cell or donor lymphocyte infusion donor (not recorded which). It is not recorded whose cells these are; they may come from a transplant donor.

The chain combines TRBV5-1 with TRBJ1-1; D remains ambiguous. The CDR3 has 15 residues. V was pared by 0 bases and J by 3 bases, with 12 bases between. Germline-derived CDR1 and CDR2 are SGHRS and YFSETQ. CDR3 protein: CASSLGPGGDTEAFF. The CDR3 nucleotides are TGCGCCAGCAGCTTGGGTCCTGGAGGAGACACTGAAGCTTTCTTT.

This clonotype was seen at least ten times. The chain has TRBV20-1 and TRBJ1-4; the D gene is possibly TRBD1 (5 bases). There are 13 residues in the CDR3. V was clipped by 1 base and J by 2 bases, with 5 bases between them. Germline V gives CDR1 DFQATT, CDR2 SNEGSKA (reference sequence). CDR3 DNA: TGCAGTGCTAGAGGGGGCACTAATGAAAAACTGTTTTTT. Protein product: CSARGGTNEKLFF.

A few counts support this clonotype. CDR3 sequence (DNA): TGTGCCATCAGCCGAGCGGGAGAAAACACAGATACGCAGTATTTT. Translated, it gives CAISRAGENTDTQYF. The gene calls are TRBV10-3 and TRBJ2-3, with TRBD2 identical over 8 bases. J gave up 2 bases and V 6 bases, and 7 bases lay outside the gene matches. The CDR3 runs 15 residues. CDR1 is ENHRY, CDR2 SYGVKD, per germline.

This clonotype came up once. The rearrangement uses TRBV3-1 and TRBJ2-2; 9 nucleotides match TRBD1. The CDR3 extends over 16 amino acids. Germline CDR1 is LGHDT and CDR2 is YNNKEL (reference sequence). V was pared by 7 bases and J by 4 bases, with 10 bases of the junction left unmatched. The CDR3 region is CASTRDRGSVTGELFF. CDR3 sequence (DNA): TGTGCCAGCACCCGCGACAGGGGGTCGGTCACCGGGGAGCTGTTTTTT.

Worth noting for this clonotype: The missing conserved phenylalanine or tryptophan at the end of this CDR3 makes a read error likely. The J gene is TRBJ1-5, the V gene TRBV30; possibly TRBD1 for D (5 bases). The V end was cut by 5 bases, the J end by 0 bases, with 5 bases between. Germline V gene data show CDR1 as GTSNPN and CDR2 as SVGIG (reference sequence). The CDR3 is 12 amino acids. Written as DNA, the CDR3 is TGTGCCTGGGGGGGTAGCAATCAGCCCCAGCATTTA. Encoded protein: CAWGGSNQPQHL.

The chain couples TRBV25-1 to TRBJ1-1; D uncertain. The V gene's germline CDR1 is MGHDK and CDR2 SYGVNS. CDR3 size: 13 residues. Trimming left V 8 bases short and J 2 bases short, with 12 bases between. The CDR3 bases are TGTGCCAGCGGACTAGGCTTAAACACTGAAGCTTTCTTT. It translates to CASGLGLNTEAFF.

V usage is TRBV11-2 and J usage is TRBJ2-3; 9 bases fit TRBD2. Germline V gene sequence: CDR1 SGHAT, CDR2 FQNNGV. The CDR3 totals 17 residues. V trimming: 1 base; J trimming: 3 bases; junction bases outside the gene matches: 8. The CDR3 DNA sequence: TGTGCCAGCAGCTTAGGTTCCCTAGCGGGGACAACAGATACGCAGTATTTT. This translates into CASSLGSLAGTTDTQYF.

This clonotype was detected a few times. The gene calls are TRBV12-3 or TRBV12-4 and TRBJ2-3, with 8 bases that match TRBD1. V shed 0 bases, J shed 3 bases, and the junction held 14 bases outside the gene matches. The length of the CDR3 is 19 residues. Here the CDR3 reads CASSLARPGGGFRTDTQYF. DNA for the CDR3: TGTGCCAGCAGTTTAGCGCGGCCAGGGGGCGGTTTTAGAACAGATACGCAGTATTTT.

V gene TRBV9 combines with J gene TRBJ2-2; D unresolved. V shed 0 bases and J shed 4 bases, with 7 bases lying between them. The CDR3 totals 14 residues. The germline CDR1 and CDR2 sequences are SGDLS and YYNGEE. The CDR3 sequence is CASSVVPSTGELFF. The CDR3 DNA sequence: TGTGCCAGCAGCGTAGTGCCTAGCACCGGGGAGCTGTTTTTT.

The J gene is TRBJ1-2, the V gene TRBV18; tentatively, D is TRBD1 (5 bases). The CDR3 has 16 residues. V lost 0 bases and J lost 2, with 13 bases in between. Germline values: CDR1 KGHSH, CDR2 LQKENI. The CDR3 coding sequence is TGTGCCAGCTCACCACCTCCGGGGCAGAAAAACTATGGCTACACCTTC. This translates into CASSPPPGQKNYGYTF.

V gene TRBV19 combines with J gene TRBJ2-7; TRBD2 might be the D (6 bases). Germline V CDR1 and CDR2: LNHDA, SQIVND (reference sequence). This CDR3 has 14 amino acids. With 3 bases removed from V and 4 bases from J, the gap between germline ends came to 13 bases. The CDR3 spells CASSIAGRLYEQYF. In DNA form, the CDR3 reads TGTGCCAGTAGTATTGCAGGGAGGTTGTACGAGCAGTACTTC.

J is TRBJ1-2 and V is TRBV27, with unresolved D. There are 17 residues in the CDR3. Trimming cost V 5 bases and J 0 bases, with 19 bases left between them. Germline CDR1 is MNHEY and CDR2 is SMNVEV (reference sequence). The CDR3 is CASSTRHQTPPNYGYTF. CDR3 DNA: TGTGCCAGCAGTACCCGACATCAAACCCCTCCTAACTATGGCTACACCTTC.

This clonotype was found a few times. The chain employs TRBV5-1 and TRBJ1-1; weak D call: TRBD1 (5 bases). Deletions cut 5 bases from V and 3 bases from J, with 11 bases between. Germline lookup yields CDR1 SGHRS and CDR2 YFSETQ. The CDR3 contains 13 residues. The CDR3 is CASRYDRDTEAFF. DNA for the CDR3: TGCGCCAGCAGATACGACAGAGACACTGAAGCTTTCTTT.

This clonotype was seen a few times. The V and J genes are TRBV12-5 and TRBJ1-1; D remains unclear. The CDR3 is 13 residues long. In germline, CDR1 is LGHNT, CDR2 FRNRAP. Trimming stripped 4 bases from V and 3 bases from J, with 9 bases between. DNA for the CDR3: TGTGCTAGTGGTTCCCCTGACTACACTGAAGCTTTCTTT. Amino acids: CASGSPDYTEAFF.

The chain links TRBV12-3 or TRBV12-4 to TRBJ1-1; D is perhaps TRBD1 (5 bases). Between the trimmed V and J ends, which lost 2 bases and 0 bases, there was a span of 16 bases. The CDR3 covers 17 residues. The CDR3 DNA sequence: TGTGCCAGCAGTTTATTACGACGGGCAGGGATGAACACTGAAGCTTTCTTT. Translation: CASSLLRRAGMNTEAFF.

This clonotype was counted only a few times. The rearrangement joins TRBV5-1 to TRBJ2-1; D may be TRBD1 (5 bases). CDR1 SGHRS and CDR2 YFSETQ come from the germline V gene. CDR3 length: 15 residues. Trimming cost V 0 bases and J 7 bases, with 14 bases left between them. CDR3 coding DNA: TGCGCCAGCAGCTTGGCCCTAGGGGCCGGGAATGAGCAGTTCTTC. This sequence encodes CASSLALGAGNEQFF.

Remarks on this clonotype: A read error is likely, as this CDR3 ends without the conserved phenylalanine or tryptophan. The genes are TRBV3-1 and TRBJ2-3; 9 bases map to TRBD2. Germline V CDR1 and CDR2: LGHDT, YNNKEL (reference sequence). This CDR3 spans 16 amino acids. J was trimmed by 0 bases and V by 5 bases; bases with no gene match: 6. CDR3 amino acids: CASSVTSGASTDTQYL. DNA of the CDR3: TGTGCCAGCAGCGTGACTAGCGGTGCTAGCACAGATACGCAGTATTTG.

J is TRBJ2-1 and V is TRBV5-1, with TRBD2 identical over 7 bases. With 2 bases clipped from V and 4 bases from J, the junction kept 12 bases outside the gene matches. Per the germline V gene, CDR1 is SGHRS and CDR2 is YFSETQ. The CDR3 spans 17 residues. CDR3 sequence (DNA): TGCGCCAGCAGCTTACCTTTTTTGGCGGGGGTTTACAATGAGCAGTTCTTC. Its translation is CASSLPFLAGVYNEQFF. Full variable domain (outside the CDR3, taken from reference TRBV5-1 and TRBJ2-1): KAGVTQTPRYLIKTRGQQVTLSCSPISGHRSVSWYQQTPGQGLQFLFEYFSETQRNKGNFPGRFSGRQFSNSRSEMNVSTLELGDSALYLCASSLPFLAGVYNEQFFGPGTRLTVL.

V usage is TRBV27 and J usage is TRBJ2-1; TRBD1 agrees at 7 bases. This CDR3 region has 14 residues. The germline V gene has CDR1 MNHEY and CDR2 SMNVEV (reference sequence). V gave up 5 bases and J gave up 4 bases; unmatched junction bases: 5. The CDR3 reads CASSDRAGYNEQFF. CDR3 bases: TGTGCCAGCAGTGACAGGGCCGGATACAATGAGCAGTTCTTC.

This sequence joins TRBV5-1 and TRBJ2-1, with 8 bases that match TRBD1. After removal of 3 bases from V and 4 bases from J, the junction contained 6 bases not matched to a gene. This CDR3 region has 15 residues. Germline values: CDR1 SGHRS, CDR2 YFSETQ. CDR3 sequence: CASSWGTGDYNEQFF. The CDR3 nucleotides read TGCGCCAGCAGCTGGGGGACAGGTGATTACAATGAGCAGTTCTTC.

This clonotype was observed a handful of times. The J gene is TRBJ1-2, the V gene TRBV5-1; 7 positions match TRBD1. This CDR3 spans 14 amino acids. Unmatched junction bases numbered 4, after V lost 2 bases and J lost 3 bases. CDR1 and CDR2 (germline): SGHRS, YFSETQ. CDR3 nucleotide sequence: TGCGCCAGCAGCTTTTATCAGGGGGACTATGGCTACACCTTC. Translation gives CASSFYQGDYGYTF.